The 27 T cell receptor beta chains below come from one sample, sequenced in a study of regulatory T cells in long-lasting Graves disease. Time point meaning: newly diagnosed GD, antithyroid drugs for less than 3 months. With RNA extracted from PBMCs as input, the TCR library was made. Building of the TCR beta libraries involved iRepertoire HTBI primers and Arm-PCR of CDR3 regions. Each CDR3 protein is one row after TCRdb ran MiXCR on the multiplex PCR reads. Here the sample spans about half a million distinct CDR3 sequences, 12% being singletons. These data also featured in a second study, about T cells in Graves' hyperthyroidism and ophthalmopathy.

Sequences were derived from peripheral blood mononuclear cells (PBMCs), sampled at new diagnosis, from a patient treated with antithyroid drugs. The receptors were gathered from a woman aged 30 to 39 with Graves disease.

This clonotype occurred many times. V and J are TRBV28 and TRBJ2-7, with D uncertain. There are 13 residues in the CDR3. Trimming removed 5 bases from V and 5 bases from J, with 13 bases in between. Germline values: CDR1 MDHEN, CDR2 SYDVKM. The CDR3 DNA follows: TGTGCCAGCAGTCCCAGCCTACAGAACGAGCAGTACTTC. This encodes CASSPSLQNEQYF. The full variable domain, with the rest looked up from reference TRBV28 and TRBJ2-7, is DVKVTQSSRYLVKRTGEKVFLECVQDMDHENMFWYRQDPGLGLRLIYFSYDVKMKEKGDIPEGYSVSREKKERFSLILESASTNQTSMYLCASSPSLQNEQYFGPGTRLTVT.

There are many counts of this clonotype. The J gene is TRBJ2-7, the V gene TRBV6-1; 7 positions agree with TRBD1. There are 14 residues in the CDR3. The germline V gene encodes CDR1 MNHNS and CDR2 SASEGT. V trimming: 5 bases; J trimming: 4 bases; junction bases outside the gene matches: 8. This CDR3 reads CASSTIQGSYEQYF. As DNA, the CDR3 is TGTGCCAGCAGTACCATACAGGGGTCTTACGAGCAGTACTTC.

There are many counts of this clonotype. The chain is built from TRBV18 and TRBJ2-7; D uncertain. Germline loops: CDR1 KGHSH, CDR2 LQKENI. This CDR3 has 12 residues. The V and J ends lost 6 bases and 3 bases respectively, with 9 bases between them. For the CDR3, the DNA is TGTGCCAGCTCCTACTCGGACTACGAGCAGTACTTC. Translating gives CASSYSDYEQYF. Complete variable domain (other parts from reference TRBV18 and TRBJ2-7): NAGVMQNPRHLVRRRGQEARLRCSPMKGHSHVYWYRQLPEEGLKFMVYLQKENIIDESGMPKERFSAEFPKEGPSILRIQQVVRGDSAAYFCASSYSDYEQYFGPGTRLTVT.

This clonotype has ten or more counts. CDR3 in amino acids: CASKKYYSNQPQHF. The CDR3 coding sequence is TGTGCCAGTAAGAAGTACTATAGCAATCAGCCCCAGCATTTT. The chain uses TRBV19 and TRBJ1-5; D is ambiguous. V lost 7 bases to trimming and J lost 0 bases, with 10 bases between them. Germline CDR1 and CDR2: LNHDA and SQIVND (reference sequence). CDR3 length: 14 residues.

Comment on this clonotype: A read error is possible here, since a much larger clone lies one base away. This CDR3 fails to terminate in the conserved phenylalanine or tryptophan, so it likely reflects a read error. CDR3 sequence: CASSILQGKETQYI. The CDR3 DNA reads TGTGCCAGCAGCATCCTACAGGGGAAAGAGACCCAGTACATC. The chain couples TRBV11-2 to TRBJ2-5; TRBD1 matches 7 bases. Germline V CDR1 and CDR2: SGHAT, FQNNGV. V dropped 5 bases and J dropped 3; count of bases not matched to a gene: 6. The length of the CDR3 is 14 residues.

There are a few counts of this clonotype. The gene calls are TRBV7-9 and TRBJ1-2; 8 nucleotides line up with TRBD1. J lost 8 bases, V lost 5 bases, and 16 bases had no gene match. The CDR3 totals 16 residues. Germline V gives CDR1 SEHNR, CDR2 FQNEAQ (reference sequence). The CDR3 DNA sequence: TGTGCCAGCAGCCAACCGGGACAGGCTTTTCGAGGGGGCTACACCTTC. Translated, it gives CASSQPGQAFRGGYTF.

There are a few counts of this clonotype. The DNA of the CDR3 is TGTGCCAGCGGTAGGGGAGGCACAGATACGCAGTATTTT. This encodes CASGRGGTDTQYF. The chain has TRBV7-3 and TRBJ2-3; D possibly matches TRBD1 or TRBD2 (5 bases each). The V end was cut by 8 bases, the J end by 1 base, with 10 bases between. CDR3 size: 13 residues. Germline CDR1 SGHTA, CDR2 FQGTGA.

This clonotype was seen many times. This chain joins TRBV20-1 and TRBJ2-7; 10 nucleotides align to TRBD1. The germline V gene encodes CDR1 DFQATT and CDR2 SNEGSKA (reference sequence). CDR3 length: 12 amino acids. The junction had 6 bases not matched to a gene; V was cut back by 8 bases and J by 5 bases. CDR3 in DNA: TGCAGTAGCCGGGACAGGGGTGACGAGCAGTACTTC. Amino acid sequence: CSSRDRGDEQYF.

This clonotype was counted ten times or more. The V call is TRBV11-2, the J call TRBJ2-3, with D perhaps assigned TRBD1 or TRBD2 (6 bases each). CDR1 and CDR2 (germline): SGHAT, FQNNGV. Trimming cost V 6 bases and J 4 bases, with 20 bases left between them. The CDR3 is made up of 16 amino acids. The CDR3 region has the DNA TGTGCCAGCAGGGGACTCCGGACAGCCGTCTCAGATACGCAGTATTTT. This encodes CASRGLRTAVSDTQYF.

V gene TRBV15 combines with J gene TRBJ2-1; the match to TRBD2 covers 11 bases. Germline values: CDR1 LNHNV, CDR2 YYDKDF (reference sequence). This CDR3 comprises 15 residues. Trimming at V came to 0 bases and at J to 6 bases, leaving 1 base not matched to a gene. In DNA form, the CDR3 reads TGTGCCACCAGCAGAGAACTAGCGGGAGTCAATGAGCAGTTCTTC. Translated, it gives CATSRELAGVNEQFF.

This clonotype was counted many times. This chain uses TRBV29-1 with TRBJ2-5, with 12 bases matching TRBD2. CDR1 is SQVTM, CDR2 ANQGSEA, per germline. This CDR3 comprises 15 residues. The ends lost 4 bases at V and 4 bases at J; junction bases unmatched: 7. CDR3 bases: TGCAGCGTTGTTTCTAGCGGGAGGGCCACAGAGACCCAGTACTTC. This translates into CSVVSSGRATETQYF. Complete variable domain (other parts from reference TRBV29-1 and TRBJ2-5): SAVISQKPSRDICQRGTSLTIQCQVDSQVTMMFWYRQQPGQSLTLIATANQGSEATYESGFVIDKFPISRPNLTFSTLTVSNMSPEDSSIYLCSVVSSGRATETQYFGPGTRLLVL.

This clonotype was recorded many times. V usage is TRBV9 and J usage is TRBJ1-2; perhaps TRBD1 as D (6 bases). Germline values: CDR1 SGDLS, CDR2 YYNGEE. The CDR3 loop spans 15 amino acids. V lost 3 bases and J 4 bases, leaving 16 bases between the germline ends. CDR3 in amino acids: CASSAVQGGGYGYTF. The CDR3 region has the DNA TGTGCCAGCAGCGCGGTCCAAGGGGGGGGCTATGGCTACACCTTC.

This clonotype was counted many times. The genes are TRBV6-5 and TRBJ1-1, with D unresolved. V lost 3 bases and J 0 bases, leaving 8 bases between the germline ends. The CDR3 has 14 residues. The germline V gene encodes CDR1 MNHEY and CDR2 SVGAGI. CDR3 sequence: CASSYRPVNTEAFF. In DNA form, the CDR3 reads TGTGCCAGCAGTTATAGGCCGGTGAACACTGAAGCTTTCTTT.

This clonotype has at least ten counts. The gene calls are TRBV2 and TRBJ2-7; D uncertain. CDR1 is SNHLY, CDR2 FYNNEI, per germline. The CDR3 has 13 residues. V dropped 7 bases and J dropped 6 bases, with 16 bases sitting between them. The CDR3 reads CASKALPTGEQYF. The DNA for the CDR3 is TGTGCCAGCAAAGCCCTACCTACGGGCGAGCAGTACTTC.

V is TRBV4-3 and J is TRBJ2-3; TRBD1 aligns across 7 bases. CDR3 length equals 15 residues. Germline V lookup: CDR1 LGHNA, CDR2 YSLEER. Losses at the gene ends were 4 bases for V and 0 bases for J; bases not matched to a gene: 4. The CDR3, as DNA: TGCGCCAGCAGCCGGACAGGACCTAGCACAGATACGCAGTATTTT. This translates into CASSRTGPSTDTQYF.

This clonotype was seen a few times. The rearrangement links TRBV15 to TRBJ2-7, with D tentatively TRBD2 (6 bases). V lost 3 bases and J lost 3, with 12 bases in between. From germline, CDR1 is LNHNV and CDR2 YYDKDF (reference sequence). The CDR3 consists of 14 residues. DNA for the CDR3: TGTGCCACCAGCAGGGCCGGGACTTTCTACGAGCAGTACTTC. Its translation is CATSRAGTFYEQYF.

This clonotype was observed at least ten times. CDR3 sequence: CASRVDRSSYNEQFF. As DNA, the CDR3 is TGTGCCAGCAGAGTGGACAGAAGCTCCTACAATGAGCAGTTCTTC. The rearrangement uses TRBV6-1 and TRBJ2-1; the D gene is possibly TRBD1 (6 bases). Trimming took off 6 bases at V and 0 bases at J, with 12 bases between the two ends. This CDR3 is built from 15 residues. Germline-derived CDR1 and CDR2 are MNHNS and SASEGT.

On this clonotype: A much larger clone lies one base from this, so it may be a read error. The chain carries TRBV6-2 or TRBV6-3 and TRBJ2-7; TRBD2 matches at 10 bases. The junction had 4 bases not matched to a gene; V was cut back by 11 bases and J by 3 bases. The CDR3 is 12 amino acids. Germline values: CDR1 MNHEY, CDR2 SVGEGT. This CDR3 is CARRTSGYEQYF. In nucleotides, the CDR3 is TGTGCCCGTAGGACTAGCGGCTACGAGCAGTACTTC.

This clonotype was recorded at least ten times. The chain combines TRBV2 with TRBJ2-2, with 7 bases that match TRBD1. The CDR3 has 14 residues. Per the germline V gene, CDR1 is SNHLY and CDR2 is FYNNEI. V lost 6 bases to trimming and J lost 8 bases; unmatched junction nucleotides: 9. DNA of the CDR3: TGTGCCAGCAGAGCACAGGGGTGGTCAGGGGAGCTGTTTTTT. Translated: CASRAQGWSGELFF.

This clonotype was counted at least ten times. This rearrangement joins TRBV10-3 to TRBJ2-1, with TRBD2 matching 14 bases. The CDR3 is 16 amino acids. Trimming removed 4 bases from V and 7 bases from J; junction bases left unmatched: 6. CDR1 and CDR2 (germline): ENHRY, SYGVKD. In DNA, the CDR3 is TGTGCCATCAGTGGGGGACTAGCGGGAGCAGGGAATGAGCAGTTCTTC. Translating it yields CAISGGLAGAGNEQFF.

The genes are TRBV30 and TRBJ2-7; no clear D gene. The CDR3 totals 13 residues. Germline lookup yields CDR1 GTSNPN and CDR2 SVGIG (reference sequence). Trimming shortened V by 2 bases and J by 7 bases, and 15 bases separated the two germline ends. The CDR3, as DNA: TGTGCCTGGAGTTTCGCGGTGCGGTCTGAGCAGTACTTC. It encodes CAWSFAVRSEQYF.

Ten or more counts support this clonotype. The chain has TRBV7-9 and TRBJ1-1; 10 bases line up with TRBD1. CDR3 length equals 15 residues. Germline V gene sequence: CDR1 SEHNR, CDR2 FQNEAQ (reference sequence). V dropped 3 bases and J dropped 6; count of bases not matched to a gene: 7. The CDR3 spells CASSLAGTGEPEAFF. CDR3 coding DNA: TGTGCCAGCAGCTTGGCCGGGACAGGGGAACCTGAAGCTTTCTTT.

This clonotype has at least ten counts. The gene calls are TRBV28 and TRBJ1-4; D might be TRBD1 (6 bases). The V end lost 2 bases, the J end lost 8 bases, and 12 bases lay between the germline ends. The CDR3 covers 14 residues. CDR1 and CDR2 from the germline V gene are MDHEN and SYDVKM. This chain's CDR3 is CASSLPGAREKLFF. As DNA, the CDR3 is TGTGCCAGCAGTTTACCGGGGGCTAGGGAAAAACTGTTTTTT. The whole variable domain, filled in from reference TRBV28 and TRBJ1-4, reads DVKVTQSSRYLVKRTGEKVFLECVQDMDHENMFWYRQDPGLGLRLIYFSYDVKMKEKGDIPEGYSVSREKKERFSLILESASTNQTSMYLCASSLPGAREKLFFGSGTQLSVL.

The V and J genes are TRBV6-5 and TRBJ2-7; 7 bases are shared with TRBD1. The CDR3 covers 15 residues. V lost 1 base, J lost 3 bases, and 6 bases stayed unmatched. Germline V gene sequence: CDR1 MNHEY, CDR2 SVGAGI. The CDR3 sequence: CASSYFRTGRYEQYF. CDR3 DNA: TGTGCCAGCAGTTACTTCCGGACAGGTCGCTACGAGCAGTACTTC.

The chain links TRBV9 to TRBJ1-3; D remains unclear. The germline V gene has CDR1 SGDLS and CDR2 YYNGEE. This CDR3 comprises 17 residues. V lost 3 bases to trimming and J lost 3 bases, with 19 bases between them. This CDR3 is CASSESLGWKNGNTIYF. The CDR3 DNA is TGTGCCAGCAGCGAGTCCCTCGGCTGGAAGAATGGAAACACCATATATTTT.

This clonotype occurred a few times. The CDR3, as DNA: TGCAGTGCTAGCCGGGGGACAGGCGAAAAACTGTTTTTT. It is translated as CSASRGTGEKLFF. The V call is TRBV20-1, the J call TRBJ1-4; 8 bases line up with TRBD1. CDR3 length: 13 amino acids. Germline assignment: CDR1 DFQATT and CDR2 SNEGSKA (reference sequence). The junction had 5 bases not matched to a gene; V was cut back by 3 bases and J by 8 bases.

This clonotype has at least ten counts. The CDR3 loop is CASSYGGGGNQPQHF. The CDR3 DNA sequence: TGTGCCAGCAGTTACGGGGGTGGGGGCAATCAGCCCCAGCATTTT. The chain carries TRBV6-5 and TRBJ1-5; TRBD1 might be the D (5 bases). V was shortened by 2 bases and J by 2 bases, with 10 bases between the two germline ends. Germline-derived CDR1 and CDR2 are MNHEY and SVGAGI. This CDR3 contains 15 residues.